The rows below give T cell receptor beta chains drawn from one sample of a study of human T cells and chemical hapten exposure. TCRdb redid the calling of the RACE reads with MiXCR, one entry per CDR3 protein. The sample shows more than 80,000 distinct CDR3 sequences, under 9% of them seen only once. This material consisted of whole blood, taken in connection with sensitization to the hapten diphenylcyclopropenone (DPC). The receptor source for this set is a woman aged 25 to 39 with alopecia areata. Some clones in this sample may be carry-over from other donors' samples. CDR3s include the opening cysteine and the closing phenylalanine or tryptophan. The D gene is left open where the match is weak. A clone size is listed for some rows: how often the clone was seen (once, few, many), or a class if it is expanded.

j_call v_call d_call clone_size cdr3_nt cdr3_aa
TRBJ1-4 TRBV6-6 TRBD1 few TGTGCCAGCAGTTCGGGACAGGGGCCTCTAAATGAAAAACTGTTTTTT CASSSGQGPLNEKLFF
TRBJ1-2 TRBV12-3/TRBV12-4 - few TGTGCCAGCAGTTTAAGGGACGGTAGCTTTGGCTACACCTTC CASSLRDGSFGYTF
TRBJ1-5 TRBV19 - few TGTGCCAGTAGTATAGGGGAAATTGGCACTCAGCCCCAGAATTTT CASSIGEIGTQPQNF
TRBJ1-2 TRBV19 - few TGTGCCAGTAGTCCCCAGGGAGGTATCGACGGCTACACCTTC CASSPQGGIDGYTF
TRBJ1-5 TRBV18 - - TGTGCCAGCTCACTCACTCCAAGGGGCAATCAGCCCCAGCATTTT CASSLTPRGNQPQHF
TRBJ1-1 TRBV12-3/TRBV12-4 TRBD1 many TGTGCCAGCAGTCGGGACAGGGGTGACACTGAAGCTTTCTTT CASSRDRGDTEAFF
TRBJ2-2 TRBV5-4 - - TGTGCCAGCAGCGGGAATTTGATCACCGGGGAGCTGTTTTTT CASSGNLITGELFF
TRBJ2-1 TRBV4-2 TRBD1 many TGTGCCAGCAGTAATCGGGACAGGGTGACCTACAATGAGCAGTTCTTC CASSNRDRVTYNEQFF
TRBJ2-1 TRBV5-1 - - TGCGCCAGCAGCTGGGTAGGTGAGCAGTTCTTC CASSWVGEQFF
TRBJ2-3 TRBV20-1 TRBD2 many TGCAGTGTGGGGCGAATAGCGGGGGGGCGGGGTTCAGATACGCAGTATTTT CSVGRIAGGRGSDTQYF
TRBJ2-5 TRBV3-1 TRBD2 many TGTGCCAGCAGCCAAGATATGGGCGGGGGGGCCGTGACCCAGTACTTC CASSQDMGGGAVTQYF
TRBJ2-3 TRBV7-2 TRBD2 many TGTGCCAGCAGCCTAGGACTAGCGGCAGATACGCAGTATTTT CASSLGLAADTQYF
TRBJ1-2 TRBV10-3 TRBD1 - TGTGCCATCAGGAGTCACGAGGGACAGGGACATCTCCAAGGCGGCTACACCTTC CAIRSHEGQGHLQGGYTF
TRBJ1-6 TRBV9 - many TGTGCCAGCAGCGTAGGACCCAATAATTCACCCCTCCACTTT CASSVGPNNSPLHF
TRBJ1-2 TRBV7-3 - few TGTGCCAGCAGCCCAAGGGCCGGTGGAGCCCATGGCTACACCTTC CASSPRAGGAHGYTF
TRBJ2-7 TRBV5-1 - - TGCGCCAGCAGCTTGGCCTCTGAGGGAAACGAGCAGTACTTC CASSLASEGNEQYF
TRBJ2-3 TRBV9 - - TGTGCCAGCAGCCCAGGGGTGGCAGATACGCAGTATTTT CASSPGVADTQYF
TRBJ2-3 TRBV20-1 - many TGCAGTGCTAGGACAGAGACAGATACGCAGTATTTT CSARTETDTQYF
TRBJ1-1 TRBV2 - many TGTGCCAGCAGTGAAGAGGTGACGGAGAACACTGAAGCTTTCTTT CASSEEVTENTEAFF
TRBJ2-2 TRBV5-1 - - TGCGCCAGCAGCTTAAGGGACGGAAACACCGGGGAGCTGTTTTTT CASSLRDGNTGELFF
TRBJ2-1 TRBV30 TRBD2 - TGTGCCTGGAGTGTCGGTAGCGGGGGGGGCGATGAGCAGTTCTTC CAWSVGSGGGDEQFF
TRBJ1-2 TRBV7-9 - few TGTGCCAGCAGCTTAGTTGAAGTTCGGGCGCCGGACTATGGCTACACCTTC CASSLVEVRAPDYGYTF
TRBJ2-4 TRBV10-3 TRBD2 many TGTGCCATCGGTCCGGGACTAGCGGCACACCTAGACATTCAGTACTTC CAIGPGLAAHLDIQYF
TRBJ1-1 TRBV7-9 - many TGTGCCAGCAGCTTAGTTGGGGAATCGGCTTTCTTT CASSLVGESAFF
TRBJ2-2 TRBV2 - many TGTGCCAGCTACCTAGGAGACACCGGGGAGCTGTTTTTT CASYLGDTGELFF
TRBJ1-6 TRBV20-1 - - TGCAGTGCTAGTACAGGGCACAATAATTCACCCCTCCACTTT CSASTGHNNSPLHF
TRBJ2-1 TRBV7-3 - many TGTGCCAGCAGCTTTCTCGGAAGCTCCTACAATGAGCAGTTCTTC CASSFLGSSYNEQFF
TRBJ2-3 TRBV6-1 - many TGTGCCAGCAAAACAGGAGCGGTGGCAATTTATACGCAGTATTTT CASKTGAVAIYTQYF
TRBJ1-1 TRBV30 TRBD1 few TGTGCCTGGAGTAGACAGGGGAACACTGAAGCTTTCTTT CAWSRQGNTEAFF
TRBJ2-1 TRBV3-1 - few TGTGCCAGCAGCCCAGCTGGGACGGAGTGGGAGCAGTTCTTC CASSPAGTEWEQFF
TRBJ1-3 TRBV11-2 - many TGTGCCAGCACCGGACTGAACCCTGGAAACACCATATATTTT CASTGLNPGNTIYF